Listed below are T cell receptor beta chains from one sample, sequenced in a study of Ad26.COV2.S vaccination and SARS-CoV-2 variants. Here immunoSEQ multiplex PCR was the method, and the copy in TCRdb shows in-frame clones only, minus some. The data contain 300,000 to 400,000 clones, about 90% of them singletons. The material sequenced was peripheral blood, taken after recovery from COVID-19. The receptors come from a human donor who had recovered from COVID-19. CDR3s include the opening cysteine and the closing phenylalanine or tryptophan. Fields, in order: J gene, clone size, CDR3 length, V gene, D gene, CDR3 protein, CDR3 DNA. A D gene is named only where the DNA matches it firmly. The size field is filled for only some rows; it gives once, few, many or a size class.

>TRBJ2-7|-|15|TRBV3-1/TRBV3-2|TRBD1
CASSQEGQVSYEQYF
TGTGCCAGCAGCCAAGAGGGACAGGTCTCCTACGAGCAGTACTTC
>TRBJ2-2|-|17|TRBV27|TRBD1
CASSPFRGQRNTGELFF
TGTGCCAGCAGTCCCTTTAGGGGACAGAGGAACACCGGGGAGCTGTTTTTT
>TRBJ1-4|-|14|TRBV6-6|TRBD1
CASRRGTGNEKLFF
TGTGCCAGCAGAAGAGGGACAGGGAATGAAAAACTGTTTTTT
>TRBJ2-5|-|15|TRBV6-6|TRBD2
CASRSTRGGQETQYF
TGTGCCAGCAGGTCCACCCGGGGGGGCCAAGAGACCCAGTACTTC
>TRBJ1-4|-|13|TRBV19|TRBD1
CATQGVRNEKLFF
TGTGCCACTCAGGGGGTGCGTAATGAAAAACTGTTTTTT
>TRBJ1-1|-|11|TRBV19|-
CASSKGAEAFF
TGTGCCAGTAGTAAAGGGGCTGAAGCTTTCTTT
>TRBJ2-5|-|14|TRBV5-5|-
CASSPTPDQTTQYF
TGTGCCAGCAGCCCTACTCCGGATCAGACGACCCAGTACTTC
>TRBJ2-5|-|13|TRBV7-2|-
CASRRSQVETQYF
TGTGCCAGCAGACGCAGTCAGGTAGAGACCCAGTACTTC
>TRBJ2-5|-|13|TRBV10-3|-
CAISDTKQETQYF
TGTGCCATCAGTGATACGAAACAAGAGACCCAGTACTTC
>TRBJ1-3|once|13|TRBV12-3/TRBV12-4|-
CASSRTVGNTIYF
TGTGCCAGCAGTAGGACGGTAGGAAACACCATATATTTT
>TRBJ2-7|once|14|TRBV16|-
CASSQFAAGREQYF
TGTGCCAGCAGCCAATTCGCTGCAGGGCGCGAGCAGTACTTC
>TRBJ1-1|-|13|TRBV6-1|-
CASSEPENTEAFF
TGTGCCAGCAGTGAACCCGAGAACACTGAAGCTTTCTTT
>TRBJ2-7|-|15|TRBV7-2|TRBD1
CASSLAAGGTHEQYF
TGTGCCAGCAGCTTAGCTGCAGGGGGTACCCACGAGCAGTACTTC
>TRBJ2-4|-|13|TRBV12-3/TRBV12-4|-
CASTLGTKNIQYF
TGTGCCAGCACCCTCGGGACAAAAAACATTCAGTACTTC
>TRBJ2-7|-|16|TRBV6-6|TRBD1
CASSYSGTGGFYEQYF
TGTGCCAGCAGTTACTCGGGGACAGGGGGCTTCTACGAGCAGTACTTC
>TRBJ2-1|-|15|TRBV6-5|-
CASSSLDSAVNEQFF
TGTGCCAGCAGTTCCCTGGACAGCGCCGTCAATGAGCAGTTCTTC
>TRBJ1-1|-|15|TRBV9|TRBD1
CASKRTGEHSTEAFF
TGTGCCAGCAAACGGACAGGGGAGCACAGCACTGAAGCTTTCTTT
>TRBJ2-7|-|14|TRBV5-5|-
CASSLDGNSYEQYF
TGTGCCAGCAGCTTGGACGGGAACTCCTACGAGCAGTACTTC
>TRBJ2-7|-|15|TRBV7-6|-
CASSLGIGQIYEQYF
TGTGCCAGCAGCTTAGGAATAGGGCAGATCTACGAGCAGTACTTC
>TRBJ2-7|-|12|TRBV7-2|-
CASSSSRHEQYF
TGTGCCAGCAGTTCCTCCAGACACGAGCAGTACTTC
>TRBJ1-3|-|15|TRBV7-9|-
CASSLGGGPGNTIYF
TGTGCCAGCAGCTTAGGCGGAGGGCCTGGAAACACCATATATTTT
>TRBJ2-1|-|17|TRBV9|TRBD1
CASSATDRDRLYNEQFF
TGTGCCAGCAGCGCAACAGACCGGGACAGGCTCTACAATGAGCAGTTCTTC
>TRBJ2-7|-|12|TRBV6-5|-
CASLGPTYEQYF
TGTGCCAGTTTGGGCCCGACCTACGAGCAGTACTTC
>TRBJ2-3|-|16|TRBV10-1|TRBD2
CASSVLAGLSTDTQYF
TGCGCCAGCAGCGTCCTAGCGGGGCTATCCACAGATACGCAGTATTTT
>TRBJ1-1|-|13|TRBV18|-
CASSHRADTEAFF
TGTGCCAGCTCACACAGGGCGGACACTGAAGCTTTCTTT
>TRBJ2-1|-|15|TRBV6-2/TRBV6-3|TRBD1
CASSLWTGLGNEQFF
TGTGCCAGCAGTCTTTGGACAGGGCTGGGAAATGAGCAGTTCTTC
>TRBJ1-1|once|14|TRBV6-5|-
CASSLLRLKSEAFF
TGTGCCAGCAGCCTTTTGCGACTGAAGTCTGAAGCTTTCTTT
>TRBJ1-2|-|15|TRBV9|-
CASSVPGRGSYGYTF
TGTGCCAGCAGCGTACCTGGCAGGGGATCTTATGGCTACACCTTC
>TRBJ1-1|-|13|TRBV7-9|-
CASSSTGWTEAFF
TGTGCCAGCAGTTCGACAGGCTGGACTGAAGCTTTCTTT
>TRBJ1-5|-|17|TRBV19|-
CASSPTSGINGNQPQHF
TGTGCCAGTAGCCCCACCAGCGGGATCAATGGCAATCAGCCCCAGCATTTT
>TRBJ1-5|-|16|TRBV4-2|TRBD1
CASSLNIQGRNQPQHF
TGTGCCAGCAGCCTCAACATACAGGGGCGAAATCAGCCCCAGCATTTT
>TRBJ1-4|-|15|TRBV6-5|TRBD1
CASSYLARGHEKLFF
TGTGCCAGCAGTTACCTGGCCAGGGGGCATGAAAAACTGTTTTTT
>TRBJ1-4|-|14|TRBV19|-
CASRVSGGLEKLFF
TGTGCCAGTAGGGTATCCGGAGGCCTCGAAAAACTGTTTTTT
>TRBJ2-3|-|16|TRBV12-5|TRBD2
CASGLARGVSTDTQYF
TGTGCTAGTGGTTTGGCGCGGGGGGTAAGCACAGATACGCAGTATTTT
>TRBJ2-2|-|12|TRBV27|-
CASSFVTGELFF
TGTGCCAGCAGTTTCGTCACCGGGGAGCTGTTTTTT
>TRBJ2-5|-|14|TRBV6-6|-
CASSYSSREETQYF
TGTGCCAGCAGTTACTCGTCTAGAGAAGAGACCCAGTACTTC
>TRBJ1-2|-|14|TRBV9|-
CASSRLGHNYGYTF
TGTGCCAGCAGTCGCCTAGGGCACAACTATGGCTACACCTTC
>TRBJ1-2|once|14|TRBV6-5|-
CASSQGPQIGGYTF
TGTGCCAGCAGTCAGGGACCGCAAATCGGGGGCTACACCTTC
>TRBJ2-2|-|15|TRBV11-2|TRBD1
CASSYGQANTGELFF
TGTGCCAGCAGCTACGGACAGGCGAACACCGGGGAGCTGTTTTTT
>TRBJ1-1|-|13|TRBV11-3|-
CASSLKGGTEAFF
TGTGCCAGCAGCTTGAAAGGGGGCACTGAAGCTTTCTTT
>TRBJ2-7|-|15|TRBV6-6|-
CASSPRGASSYEQYF
TGTGCCAGCAGTCCACGGGGGGCTTCCTCCTACGAGCAGTACTTC
>TRBJ2-7|-|14|TRBV6-5|TRBD1
CASRRDRVAHEQYF
TGTGCCAGCAGAAGGGACAGGGTGGCCCACGAGCAGTACTTC
>TRBJ1-2|-|14|TRBV6-5|TRBD1
CASSLARTGSGYTF
TGTGCCAGCAGCCTAGCCCGGACAGGGAGTGGCTACACCTTC
>TRBJ2-6|-|16|TRBV7-6|-
CASSLGGNSGANVLTF
TGTGCCAGCAGCTTAGGTGGCAACTCTGGGGCCAACGTCCTGACTTTC
>TRBJ2-2|-|20|TRBV3-1/TRBV3-2|TRBD2
CASSPTGASGGASVTGELFF
TGTGCCAGCAGCCCGACCGGGGCTAGCGGGGGGGCCTCCGTAACCGGGGAGCTGTTTTTT
>TRBJ2-2|-|13|TRBV29-1|TRBD2
CSGGRGEAGELFF
TGCAGCGGGGGACGGGGGGAGGCCGGGGAGCTGTTTTTT
>TRBJ1-1|-|13|TRBV5-1|-
CASSLLANTEAFF
TGCGCCAGCAGCTTGTTGGCGAACACTGAAGCTTTCTTT
>TRBJ2-5|-|14|TRBV7-9|-
CASSLVGSGETQYF
TGTGCCAGCAGCTTAGTGGGCTCGGGAGAGACCCAGTACTTC
>TRBJ2-5|once|15|TRBV7-2|-
CASSLASSGAETQYF
TGTGCCAGCAGCTTAGCTTCATCGGGGGCAGAGACCCAGTACTTC
>TRBJ2-7|-|12|TRBV6-5|-
CASSSTLYEQYF
TGTGCCAGCAGTTCCACCCTCTACGAGCAGTACTTC
>TRBJ2-7|-|12|TRBV7-9|-
CASSLVEPEQYF
TGTGCCAGCAGCTTAGTGGAGCCCGAGCAGTACTTC
>TRBJ2-6|-|12|TRBV24-1|-
CATSSGANVLTF
TGTGCCACCAGCTCTGGGGCCAACGTCCTGACTTTC
>TRBJ1-5|-|16|TRBV7-2|TRBD1
CASSSPGTGGNQPQHF
TGTGCCAGCAGCTCCCCCGGGACAGGGGGGAATCAGCCCCAGCATTTT
>TRBJ1-2|-|13|TRBV10-3|-
CAISDTRNYGYTF
TGTGCCATCAGTGATACCAGAAACTATGGCTACACCTTC
>TRBJ2-3|-|15|TRBV19|TRBD1
CASSPDRAVRDTQYF
TGTGCCAGTAGTCCCGACAGGGCGGTGAGAGATACGCAGTATTTT
>TRBJ1-5|few|13|TRBV7-3|-
CASSQGARQPQHF
TGTGCCAGCAGCCAAGGGGCTAGGCAGCCCCAGCATTTT
>TRBJ2-7|-|15|TRBV6-6|TRBD1
CASGATGPSSYEQYF
TGTGCCAGCGGGGCGACAGGGCCGAGCTCCTACGAGCAGTACTTC
>TRBJ2-5|-|13|TRBV9|-
CASSGAAQETQYF
TGTGCCAGCAGCGGGGCAGCACAAGAGACCCAGTACTTC